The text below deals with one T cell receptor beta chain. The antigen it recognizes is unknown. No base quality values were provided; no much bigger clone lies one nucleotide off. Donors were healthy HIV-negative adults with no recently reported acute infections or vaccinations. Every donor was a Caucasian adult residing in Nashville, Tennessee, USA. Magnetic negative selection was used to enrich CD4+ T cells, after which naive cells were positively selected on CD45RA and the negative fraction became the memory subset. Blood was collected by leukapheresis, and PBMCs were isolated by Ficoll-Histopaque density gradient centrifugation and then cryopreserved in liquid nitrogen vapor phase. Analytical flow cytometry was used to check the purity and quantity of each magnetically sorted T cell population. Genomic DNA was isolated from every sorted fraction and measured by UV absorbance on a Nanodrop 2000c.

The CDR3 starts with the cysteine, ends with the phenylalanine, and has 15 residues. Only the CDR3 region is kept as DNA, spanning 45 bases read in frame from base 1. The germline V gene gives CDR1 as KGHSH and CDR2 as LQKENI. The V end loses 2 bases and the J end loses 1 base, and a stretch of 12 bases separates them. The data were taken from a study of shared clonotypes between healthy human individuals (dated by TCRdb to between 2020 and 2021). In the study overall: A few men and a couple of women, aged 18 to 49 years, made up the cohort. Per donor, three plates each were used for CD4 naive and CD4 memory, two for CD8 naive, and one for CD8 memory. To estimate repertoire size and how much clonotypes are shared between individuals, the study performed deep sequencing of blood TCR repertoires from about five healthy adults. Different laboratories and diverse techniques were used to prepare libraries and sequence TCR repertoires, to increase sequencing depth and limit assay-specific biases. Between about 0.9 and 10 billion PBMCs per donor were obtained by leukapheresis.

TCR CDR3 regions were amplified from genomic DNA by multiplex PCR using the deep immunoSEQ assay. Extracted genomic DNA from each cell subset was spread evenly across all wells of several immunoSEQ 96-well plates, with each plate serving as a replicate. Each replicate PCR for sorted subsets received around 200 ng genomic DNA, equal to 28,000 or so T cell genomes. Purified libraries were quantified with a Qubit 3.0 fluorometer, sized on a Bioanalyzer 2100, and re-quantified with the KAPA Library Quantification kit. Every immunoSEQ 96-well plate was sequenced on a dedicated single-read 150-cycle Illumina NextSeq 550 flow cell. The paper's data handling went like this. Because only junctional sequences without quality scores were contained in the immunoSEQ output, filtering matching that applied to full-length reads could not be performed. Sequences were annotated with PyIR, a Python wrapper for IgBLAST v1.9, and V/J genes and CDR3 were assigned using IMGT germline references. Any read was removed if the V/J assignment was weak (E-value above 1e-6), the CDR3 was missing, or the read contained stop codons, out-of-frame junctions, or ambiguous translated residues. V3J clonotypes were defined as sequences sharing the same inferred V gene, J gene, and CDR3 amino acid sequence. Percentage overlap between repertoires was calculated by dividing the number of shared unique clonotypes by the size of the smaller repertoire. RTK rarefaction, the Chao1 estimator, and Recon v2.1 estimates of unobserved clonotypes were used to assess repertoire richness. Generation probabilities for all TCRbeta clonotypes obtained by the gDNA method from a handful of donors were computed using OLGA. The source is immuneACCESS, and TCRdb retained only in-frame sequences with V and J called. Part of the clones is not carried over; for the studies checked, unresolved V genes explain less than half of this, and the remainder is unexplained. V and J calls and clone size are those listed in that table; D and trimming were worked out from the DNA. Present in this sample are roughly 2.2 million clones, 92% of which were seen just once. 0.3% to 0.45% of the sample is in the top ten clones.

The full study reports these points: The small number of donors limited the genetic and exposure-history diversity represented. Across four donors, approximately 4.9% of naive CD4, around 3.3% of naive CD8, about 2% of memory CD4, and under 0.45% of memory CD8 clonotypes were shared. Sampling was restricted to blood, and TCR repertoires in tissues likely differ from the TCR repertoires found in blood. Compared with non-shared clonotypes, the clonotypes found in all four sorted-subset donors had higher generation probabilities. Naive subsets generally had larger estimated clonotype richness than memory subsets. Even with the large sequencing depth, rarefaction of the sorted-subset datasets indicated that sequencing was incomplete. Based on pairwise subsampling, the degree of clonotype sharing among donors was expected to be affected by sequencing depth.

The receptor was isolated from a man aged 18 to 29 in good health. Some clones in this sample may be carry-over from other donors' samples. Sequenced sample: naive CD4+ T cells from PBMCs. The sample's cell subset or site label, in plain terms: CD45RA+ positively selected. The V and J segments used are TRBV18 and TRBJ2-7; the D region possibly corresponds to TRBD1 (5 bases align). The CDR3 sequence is CASSPARVQSYEQYF. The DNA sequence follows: TGTGCCAGCTCACCAGCCAGGGTTCAATCCTACGAGCAGTACTTC.